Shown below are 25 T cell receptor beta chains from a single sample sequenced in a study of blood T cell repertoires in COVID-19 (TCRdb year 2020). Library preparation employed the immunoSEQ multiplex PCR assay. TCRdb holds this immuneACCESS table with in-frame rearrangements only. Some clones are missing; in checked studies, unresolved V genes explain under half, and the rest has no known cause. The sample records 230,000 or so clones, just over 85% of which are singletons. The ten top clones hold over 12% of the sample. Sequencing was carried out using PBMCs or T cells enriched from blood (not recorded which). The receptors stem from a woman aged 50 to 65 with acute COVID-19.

The CDR3 DNA is TGTGCCAGCAAGGTAGCGGGAGTGAAGAATGAGCAGTTCTTC. Its protein is CASKVAGVKNEQFF. V is TRBV25-1 and J is TRBJ2-1, with 9 positions matching TRBD2. This CDR3 comprises 14 residues. Germline CDR1 and CDR2: MGHDK and SYGVNS. J gave up 7 bases and V 7 bases, and 8 bases lay outside the gene matches.

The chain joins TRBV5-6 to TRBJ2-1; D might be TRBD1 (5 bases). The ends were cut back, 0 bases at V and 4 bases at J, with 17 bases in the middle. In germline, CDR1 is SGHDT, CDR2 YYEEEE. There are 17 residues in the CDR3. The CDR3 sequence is CASSLGVLWGAYNEQFF. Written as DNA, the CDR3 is TGTGCCAGCAGCTTGGGAGTCTTATGGGGCGCGTACAATGAGCAGTTCTTC.

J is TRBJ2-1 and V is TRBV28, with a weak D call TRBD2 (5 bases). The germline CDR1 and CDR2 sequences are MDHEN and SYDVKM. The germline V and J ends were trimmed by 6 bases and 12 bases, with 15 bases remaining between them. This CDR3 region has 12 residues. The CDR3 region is CASRPGGRRQFF. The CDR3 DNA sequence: TGTGCCAGCAGGCCCGGTGGGAGACGGCAGTTCTTC.

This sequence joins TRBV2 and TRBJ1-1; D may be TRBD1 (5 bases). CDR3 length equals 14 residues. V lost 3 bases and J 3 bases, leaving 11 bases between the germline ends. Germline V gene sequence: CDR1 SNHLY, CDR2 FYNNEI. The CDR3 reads CASSESGRDTEAFF. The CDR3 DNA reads TGTGCCAGCAGTGAGAGTGGCAGGGACACTGAAGCTTTCTTT. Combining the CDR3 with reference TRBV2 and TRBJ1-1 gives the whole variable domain EPEVTQTPSHQVTQMGQEVILRCVPISNHLYFYWYRQILGQKVEFLVSFYNNEISEKSEIFDDQFSVERPDGSNFTLKIRSTKLEDSAMYFCASSESGRDTEAFFGQGTRLTVV.

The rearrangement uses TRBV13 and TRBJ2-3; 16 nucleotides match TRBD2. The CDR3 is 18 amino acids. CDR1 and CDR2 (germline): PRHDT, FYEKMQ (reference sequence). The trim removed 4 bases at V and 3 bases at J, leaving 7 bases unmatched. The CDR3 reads CASSSPGLAGGKTDTQYF. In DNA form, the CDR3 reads TGTGCCAGCAGCTCTCCGGGACTAGCGGGAGGGAAGACAGATACGCAGTATTTT.

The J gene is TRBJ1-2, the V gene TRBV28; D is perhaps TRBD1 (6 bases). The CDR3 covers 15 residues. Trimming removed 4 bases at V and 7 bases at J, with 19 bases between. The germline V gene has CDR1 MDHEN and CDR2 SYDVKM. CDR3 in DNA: TGTGCCAGCAGTTCCTCAGGGGCTCCAAGCACTGGCTACACCTTC. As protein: CASSSSGAPSTGYTF.

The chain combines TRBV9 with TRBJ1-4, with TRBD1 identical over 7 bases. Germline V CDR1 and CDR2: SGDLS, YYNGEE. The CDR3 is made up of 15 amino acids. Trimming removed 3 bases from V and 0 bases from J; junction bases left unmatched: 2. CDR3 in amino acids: CASSGGTATNEKLFF. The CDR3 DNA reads TGTGCCAGCAGCGGAGGGACAGCAACTAATGAAAAACTGTTTTTT.

CDR3 region: CASTWGQMNTEAFF. As DNA, the CDR3 is TGTGCCAGCACCTGGGGCCAAATGAACACTGAAGCTTTCTTT. The chain has TRBV7-8 and TRBJ1-1, with TRBD1 as a possible D gene (5 bases). This CDR3 spans 14 amino acids. Trimming stripped 7 bases from V and 0 bases from J, with 12 bases between. The germline V gene encodes CDR1 SGHVS and CDR2 FQNEAQ.

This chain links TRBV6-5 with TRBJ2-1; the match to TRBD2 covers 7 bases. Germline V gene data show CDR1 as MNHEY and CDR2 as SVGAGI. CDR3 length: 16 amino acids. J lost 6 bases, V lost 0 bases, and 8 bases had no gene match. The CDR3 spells CASSYSWAGRGNEQFF. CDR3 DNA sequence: TGTGCCAGCAGTTACTCTTGGGCAGGGAGGGGCAATGAGCAGTTCTTC.

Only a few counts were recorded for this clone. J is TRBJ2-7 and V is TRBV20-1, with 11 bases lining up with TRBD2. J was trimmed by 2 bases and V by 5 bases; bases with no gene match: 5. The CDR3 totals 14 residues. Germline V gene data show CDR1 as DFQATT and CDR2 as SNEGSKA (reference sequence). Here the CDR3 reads CSAGGSGRAYEQYF. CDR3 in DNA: TGCAGTGCTGGTGGTAGCGGGAGGGCCTACGAGCAGTACTTC.

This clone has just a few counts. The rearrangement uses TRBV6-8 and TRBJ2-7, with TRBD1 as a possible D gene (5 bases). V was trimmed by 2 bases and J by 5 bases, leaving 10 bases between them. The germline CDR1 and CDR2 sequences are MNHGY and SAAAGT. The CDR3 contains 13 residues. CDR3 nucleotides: TGTGCCAGCAGTTACGGGCAGGGCAACGAGCAGTACTTC. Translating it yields CASSYGQGNEQYF.

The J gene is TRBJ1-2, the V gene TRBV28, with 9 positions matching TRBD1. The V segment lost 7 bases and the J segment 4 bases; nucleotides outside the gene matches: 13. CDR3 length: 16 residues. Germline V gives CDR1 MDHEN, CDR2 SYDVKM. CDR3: CASTPSDRGRIYGYTF. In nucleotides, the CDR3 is TGTGCCAGCACACCGTCGGACAGGGGAAGGATCTATGGCTACACCTTC.

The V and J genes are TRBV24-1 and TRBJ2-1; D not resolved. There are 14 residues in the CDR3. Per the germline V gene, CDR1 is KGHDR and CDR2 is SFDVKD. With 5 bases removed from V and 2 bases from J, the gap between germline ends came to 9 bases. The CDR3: CATSVSRAYNEQFF. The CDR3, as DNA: TGTGCCACCAGTGTTAGCCGGGCCTACAATGAGCAGTTCTTC.

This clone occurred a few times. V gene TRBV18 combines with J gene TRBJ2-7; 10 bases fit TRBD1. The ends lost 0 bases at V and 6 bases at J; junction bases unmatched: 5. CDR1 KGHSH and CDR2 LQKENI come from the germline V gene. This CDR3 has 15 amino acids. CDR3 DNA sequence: TGTGCCAGCTCACCACCGACAGGGGGCTCGGGCGAGCAGTACTTC. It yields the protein CASSPPTGGSGEQYF.

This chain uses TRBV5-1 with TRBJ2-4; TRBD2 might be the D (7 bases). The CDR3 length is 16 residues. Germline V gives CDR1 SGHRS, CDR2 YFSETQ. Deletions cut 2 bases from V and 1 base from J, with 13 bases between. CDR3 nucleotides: TGCGCCAGCAGCTTCAGGGAGGGGGTGGCCAAAAACATTCAGTACTTC. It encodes CASSFREGVAKNIQYF. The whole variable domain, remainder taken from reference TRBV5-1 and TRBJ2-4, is KAGVTQTPRYLIKTRGQQVTLSCSPISGHRSVSWYQQTPGQGLQFLFEYFSETQRNKGNFPGRFSGRQFSNSRSEMNVSTLELGDSALYLCASSFREGVAKNIQYFGAGTRLSVL.

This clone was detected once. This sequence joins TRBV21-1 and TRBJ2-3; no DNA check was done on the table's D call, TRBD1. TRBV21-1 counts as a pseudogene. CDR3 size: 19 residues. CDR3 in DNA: TGTGCCAGCAGCAAACAGGCAAAACCCCGTCGGCAACCCACAGATACGCAGTATTTT. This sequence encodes CASSKQAKPRRQPTDTQYF.

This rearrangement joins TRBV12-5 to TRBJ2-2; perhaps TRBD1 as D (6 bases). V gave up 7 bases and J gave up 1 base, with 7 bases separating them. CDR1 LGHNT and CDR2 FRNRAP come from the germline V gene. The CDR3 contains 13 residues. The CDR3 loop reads CASARGNTGELFF. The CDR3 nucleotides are TGTGCTAGTGCCAGGGGGAACACCGGGGAGCTGTTTTTT. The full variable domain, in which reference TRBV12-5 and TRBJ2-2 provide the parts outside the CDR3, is DARVTQTPRHKVTEMGQEVTMRCQPILGHNTVFWYRQTMMQGLELLAYFRNRAPLDDSGMPKDRFSAEMPDATLATLKIQPSEPRDSAVYFCASARGNTGELFFGEGSRLTVL.

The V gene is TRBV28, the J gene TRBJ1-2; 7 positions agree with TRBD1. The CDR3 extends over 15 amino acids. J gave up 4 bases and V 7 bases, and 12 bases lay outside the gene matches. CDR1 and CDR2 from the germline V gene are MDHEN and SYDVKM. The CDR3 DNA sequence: TGTGCCAGCATTGCGTCGGGAGGGGGCATCTATGGCTACACCTTC. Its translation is CASIASGGGIYGYTF.

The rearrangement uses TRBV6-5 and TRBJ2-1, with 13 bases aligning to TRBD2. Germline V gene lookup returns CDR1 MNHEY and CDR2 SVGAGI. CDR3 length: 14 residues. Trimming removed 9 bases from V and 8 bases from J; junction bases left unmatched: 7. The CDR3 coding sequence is TGTGCCAGTACGCGGACTAGCGGGAGTGATGAGCAGTTCTTC. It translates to CASTRTSGSDEQFF.

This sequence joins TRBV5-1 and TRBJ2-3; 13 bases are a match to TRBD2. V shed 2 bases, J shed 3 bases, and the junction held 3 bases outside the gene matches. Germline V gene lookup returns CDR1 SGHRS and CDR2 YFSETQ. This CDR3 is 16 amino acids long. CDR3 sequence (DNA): TGCGCCAGCAGCTTACGGACTAGCGGGAGAACAGATACGCAGTATTTT. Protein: CASSLRTSGRTDTQYF.

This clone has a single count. CDR3 in amino acids: CASSVGVGGNQPQHF. The DNA of the CDR3 is TGTGCCAGCAGCGTAGGGGTGGGCGGCAATCAGCCCCAGCATTTT. The V gene is TRBV9, the J gene TRBJ1-5; no reliable D call. The CDR3 is made up of 15 amino acids. Germline values: CDR1 SGDLS, CDR2 YYNGEE. V lost 0 bases to trimming and J lost 2 bases, with 9 bases between them. Complete variable domain (other parts from reference TRBV9 and TRBJ1-5): DSGVTQTPKHLITATGQRVTLRCSPRSGDLSVYWYQQSLDQGLQFLIQYYNGEERAKGNILERFSAQQFPDLHSELNLSSLELGDSALYFCASSVGVGGNQPQHFGDGTRLSIL.

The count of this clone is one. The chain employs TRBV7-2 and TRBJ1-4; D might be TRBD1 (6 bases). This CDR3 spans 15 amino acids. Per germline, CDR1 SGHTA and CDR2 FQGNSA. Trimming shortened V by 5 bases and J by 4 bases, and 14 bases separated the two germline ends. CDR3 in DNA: TGTGCCAGCAGCCCCGGGACACTCGGTAATGAAAAACTGTTTTTT. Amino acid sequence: CASSPGTLGNEKLFF.

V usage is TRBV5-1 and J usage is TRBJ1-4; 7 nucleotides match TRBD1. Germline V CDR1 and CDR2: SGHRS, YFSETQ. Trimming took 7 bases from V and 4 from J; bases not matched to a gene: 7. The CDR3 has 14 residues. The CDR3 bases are TGCGCCAGCGGCTGGACAGGACATAATGAAAAACTGTTTTTT. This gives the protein CASGWTGHNEKLFF.

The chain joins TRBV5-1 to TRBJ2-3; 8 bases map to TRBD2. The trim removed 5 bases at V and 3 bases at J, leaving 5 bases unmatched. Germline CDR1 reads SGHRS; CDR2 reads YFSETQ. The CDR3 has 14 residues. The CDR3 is CASSISGMTDTQYF. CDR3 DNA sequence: TGCGCCAGCAGTATTAGCGGGATGACAGATACGCAGTATTTT.

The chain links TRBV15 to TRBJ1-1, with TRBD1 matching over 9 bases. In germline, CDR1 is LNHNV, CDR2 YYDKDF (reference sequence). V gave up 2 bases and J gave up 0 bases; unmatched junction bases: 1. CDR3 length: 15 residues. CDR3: CATSRYRGLNTEAFF. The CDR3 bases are TGTGCCACCAGCAGATACAGGGGGCTGAACACTGAAGCTTTCTTT.